This entry describes one T cell receptor beta chain. Its antigen is unknown. This entry belongs to a study of cytomegalovirus exposure and HLA in healthy donors. Study-level points and caveats: Cytomegalovirus status, reportedly, was diagnosed with high specificity and sensitivity by the classifier.

With 60 Vbeta and 13 Jbeta primers, the PCR was carried out. Libraries were prepared by immunoSEQ multiplex PCR; TCRdb keeps only in-frame clonotypes and omits some of them. Of about 200,000 clones listed, over 80% are singletons. The origin of this receptor is a boy under 10 years old in good health and CMV-seronegative. Sample: PBMCs.

CDR3 DNA: TGTGCCAGCAGCTGGGGACTGGGGGGGACTGAAGCTTTCTTT. It is translated as CASSWGLGGTEAFF. The chain employs TRBV7-8 and TRBJ1-1; TRBD1 is a possible D gene (5 bases). CDR3 length: 14 residues. The germline CDR1 and CDR2 sequences are SGHVS and FQNEAQ. Trimming took 4 bases from V and 5 from J, leaving 14 bases between them. Full variable domain (missing parts from reference TRBV7-8 and TRBJ1-1): GAGVSQSPRYKVAKRGQDVALRCDPISGHVSLFWYQQALGQGPEFLTYFQNEAQLDKSGLPSDRFFAERPEGSVSTLKIQRTQQEDSAVYLCASSWGLGGTEAFFGQGTRLTVV.